This paragraph covers one TCR beta chain sequence. The target antigen is unknown. The entry originates in a study of shared clonotypes between healthy human individuals. Study outcomes and limitations: Clonotype sharing across four donors was observed for roughly 5% of naive CD4 clonotypes.

Naive CD8 cells were CD45RO-negative, positively selected for CCR7, excluding terminally differentiated effector memory CD45RA+ cells. The germline V gene has CDR1 MNHEY and CDR2 SMNVEV (reference sequence). The CDR3 spans 16 residues. Unmatched junction bases numbered 11, after V lost 6 bases and J lost 7 bases. Libraries were prepared by immunoSEQ multiplex PCR; TCRdb keeps only in-frame clonotypes and omits some of them. The sample yields some 2 million clones, around 96% seen once. V gene TRBV27 combines with J gene TRBJ2-1, with 11 bases identical to TRBD1. This receptor was identified in a man aged 18 to 29 in good health. Sequences were obtained from naive CD8+ T cells sorted from blood. The CDR3 spells CASRPRTGGVVNEQFF. In DNA, the CDR3 is TGTGCCAGCAGGCCTCGGACAGGGGGCGTTGTGAATGAGCAGTTCTTC.